Shown below are 9 T cell receptor beta chains from a single sample sequenced in a study of vaccination effects on CD4 cells after COVID-19. In the ViraFEST assay, antigen-specific CD4+ clonotypes were identified by expansion after peptide-pool stimulation. The culture ran for approximately 9 days before CD4+ T cells were isolated. Recipients of the vaccine had no prior SARS-CoV-2 infection and negative nucleocapsid antibodies. Some clones are missing from TCRdb's copy, which holds only in-frame ones; the method was immunoSEQ multiplex PCR. The sample lists just under 45,000 clones, around 78% occurring once. These receptors lack a known antigen. Specimen: CD4+ T cells from PBMCs cultured with SARS-CoV-2 spike peptides, collected before COVID-19 vaccination. The receptors here all came from a human donor who received a COVID-19 vaccine.

About this clone: In the same sample, other DNA sequences code for this CDR3. The genes are TRBV6-5 and TRBJ2-2; D ambiguous. Trimming cost V 0 bases and J 0 bases, with 5 bases left between them. Germline loops: CDR1 MNHEY, CDR2 SVGAGI. The CDR3 runs 15 residues. Here the CDR3 reads CASSYSGTNTGELFF. The DNA for the CDR3 is TGTGCCAGCAGTTACTCAGGGACGAACACCGGGGAGCTGTTTTTT.

This chain joins TRBV29-1 and TRBJ2-6, with D unclear. The V and J ends lost 7 bases and 3 bases respectively, with 7 bases between them. This CDR3 contains 12 residues. Germline V gene data show CDR1 as SQVTM and CDR2 as ANQGSEA. The CDR3 sequence is CSAFGGANVLTF. The CDR3 bases are TGCAGCGCTTTTGGTGGGGCCAACGTCCTGACTTTC. Using reference TRBV29-1 and TRBJ2-6 for the parts outside the CDR3, the full variable domain is SAVISQKPSRDICQRGTSLTIQCQVDSQVTMMFWYRQQPGQSLTLIATANQGSEATYESGFVIDKFPISRPNLTFSTLTVSNMSPEDSSIYLCSAFGGANVLTFGAGSRLTVL.

The chain couples TRBV9 to TRBJ1-2; 10 nucleotides align to TRBD1. The CDR3 loop spans 15 amino acids. Trimming took 3 bases from V and 8 from J; bases not matched to a gene: 10. Germline V gene sequence: CDR1 SGDLS, CDR2 YYNGEE. In nucleotides, the CDR3 is TGTGCCAGCAGCGCGCCGGGACAGGGGTTGAGAGGCTACACCTTC. Protein sequence: CASSAPGQGLRGYTF.

The gene calls are TRBV28 and TRBJ2-2; 10 nucleotides match TRBD2. CDR3 size: 15 residues. In germline, CDR1 is MDHEN, CDR2 SYDVKM. The trim removed 6 bases at V and 4 bases at J, leaving 5 bases unmatched. The CDR3 coding sequence is TGTGCCAGCAGCGAGCGGGGGGGAAGCACCGGGGAGCTGTTTTTT. It is translated as CASSERGGSTGELFF.

This clone was detected a few times. V gene TRBV11-2 combines with J gene TRBJ1-1; a possible D gene is TRBD1 (5 bases). Trimming stripped 5 bases from V and 5 bases from J, with 15 bases between. Germline V gene data show CDR1 as SGHAT and CDR2 as FQNNGV. The CDR3 loop spans 14 amino acids. The CDR3, as DNA: TGTGCCAGCAGCACAGGAGTATGGGGGACTGAAGCTTTCTTT. The encoded protein is CASSTGVWGTEAFF.

This sequence joins TRBV7-2 and TRBJ1-1; a possible D gene is TRBD1 (5 bases). With 5 bases removed from V and 5 bases from J, the gap between germline ends came to 18 bases. From germline, CDR1 is SGHTA and CDR2 FQGNSA. The CDR3 spans 15 residues. CDR3 in DNA: TGTGCCAGCAGCGAACGGGTGGCAGGGAGTACTGAAGCTTTCTTT. Encoded protein: CASSERVAGSTEAFF.

CDR3 protein: CASSPDRGPDQPQHF. CDR3 nucleotides: TGTGCCAGTAGTCCCGACAGGGGACCCGATCAGCCCCAGCATTTT. The chain is built from TRBV19 and TRBJ1-5; TRBD1 matches 8 bases. This CDR3 has 15 residues. V shed 5 bases, J shed 5 bases, and the junction held 8 bases outside the gene matches. Germline CDR1 LNHDA, CDR2 SQIVND (reference sequence).

This clone has just a few counts. The J gene is TRBJ2-3, the V gene TRBV5-1, with D possibly being TRBD1 (5 bases). This CDR3 has 13 residues. CDR1 SGHRS and CDR2 YFSETQ come from the germline V gene. The germline V and J ends were trimmed by 4 bases and 1 base, with 7 bases remaining between them. This chain's CDR3 is CASSQQGTDTQYF. As DNA, the CDR3 is TGCGCCAGCAGCCAACAGGGCACAGATACGCAGTATTTT. Based on the CDR3 plus reference TRBV5-1 and TRBJ2-3, the full variable domain is KAGVTQTPRYLIKTRGQQVTLSCSPISGHRSVSWYQQTPGQGLQFLFEYFSETQRNKGNFPGRFSGRQFSNSRSEMNVSTLELGDSALYLCASSQQGTDTQYFGPGTRLTVL.

The rearrangement joins TRBV7-8 to TRBJ1-1; maybe TRBD1 (5 bases). CDR3 length equals 13 residues. Trimming cost V 3 bases and J 5 bases, with 10 bases left between them. Germline V gene data show CDR1 as SGHVS and CDR2 as FQNEAQ. The CDR3 DNA sequence: TGTGCCAGCAGCTTGCAGGGTAGGACTGAAGCTTTCTTT. Translation gives CASSLQGRTEAFF.